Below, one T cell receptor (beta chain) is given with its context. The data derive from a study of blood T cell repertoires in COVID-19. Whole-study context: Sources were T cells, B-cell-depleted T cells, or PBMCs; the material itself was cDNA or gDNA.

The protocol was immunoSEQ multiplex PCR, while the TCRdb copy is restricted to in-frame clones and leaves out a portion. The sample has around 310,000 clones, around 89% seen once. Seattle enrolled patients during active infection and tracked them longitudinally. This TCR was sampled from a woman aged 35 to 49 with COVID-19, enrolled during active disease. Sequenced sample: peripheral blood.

The CDR3 protein is CASTSMELNYGYTF. The DNA of the CDR3 is TGTGCCAGCACCTCGATGGAGCTTAACTATGGCTACACCTTC. The rearrangement joins TRBV27 to TRBJ1-2; no firm D call. The V gene's germline CDR1 is MNHEY and CDR2 SMNVEV (reference sequence). This CDR3 spans 14 amino acids. The germline V and J ends were trimmed by 7 bases and 1 base, with 13 bases remaining between them.